The present entry profiles one TCR beta chain with its context. Its antigen is still unknown. The input lacks base qualities; no much larger clone sits a single base away. The sample belongs to a study of blood T cell repertoires in COVID-19 (TCRdb year 2020). Regarding the study in general: Samples covering the acute and convalescent phases of COVID-19 were provided by collaborators in the United States, Italy and Spain. The material from the prospective study consisted of cDNA or gDNA derived from T cells, B-cell-depleted T cells, or PBMCs. The dataset comprised deeply sampled blood TCRbeta repertoires from subjects exposed to, actively infected with, or recovered from COVID-19. The repertoires were released in a freely available public database meant as a resource for research on the immune response to SARS-CoV-2. Samples came from the ongoing ImmuneRACE study (first 160 participants) plus 1,254 subjects from 6 global collaborators. Nearly every sample came with metadata listing a de-identified subject ID, COVID-19 status, age in years and sex. Where available, HLA class I and class II types were obtained from metadata supplied by the sample provider rather than from assay-based typing. Results and caveats for the whole study, not just this receptor: The quantity of clinical and demographic metadata differed by source and by participant and was supplied without curation.

At one collaborating source in Seattle, patients were enrolled during active infection and were followed longitudinally through the course of disease. Whole blood was collected in K2EDTA tubes by collaborating institutions according to the institutions' own protocols. For TCRbeta analysis, collaborators shipped samples in one of three forms: frozen whole blood, isolated PBMCs, or DNA extracted from either of those sample types. TCRbeta CDR3 regions were amplified from genomic DNA using the immunoSEQ Assay, a bias-controlled multiplex PCR. On the study's bioinformatics: Nucleated cell counts per sample were estimated from amplification of reference gene primers within the assay. To quantify the absolute abundance of each unique TCRbeta CDR3 rearrangement, sequence reads were collapsed and filtered. For each sample, productive Simpson clonality was calculated by taking the square root of Simpson's diversity index across productive rearrangements. TCRdb retrieved this table from immuneACCESS and kept in-frame rearrangements only. Not all clones are present; in checked studies, unresolved V genes account for under half, and no reason is known for the remainder. V and J calls and clone size follow that table, whereas D and trimming were derived from the DNA. The sample data list 15,000 to 20,000 clones, and 70% to 85% of these were observed just once. Over 15% of the sample is held by the ten biggest clonotypes.

Trimming takes 7 bases from V and 0 bases from J, and the germline ends sit 13 bases apart. From the cysteine up to the phenylalanine, the CDR3 has a length of 14 residues. Just CDR3 DNA is preserved here, 42 bases in frame from base 1. As encoded in the germline V gene, CDR1 is ENHRY while CDR2 is SYGVKD. The clonotype comes from a man between 65 and 79 years old with COVID-19, enrolled during active disease. The rearranged chain carries TRBV10-3 and TRBJ2-7; the D segment could be TRBD2, given 5 matching bases. The sequencing input was peripheral blood. The CDR3 is CAIKSGSSSYEQYF. The sequenced DNA: TGTGCCATCAAGTCGGGGTCGAGCTCCTACGAGCAGTACTTC.